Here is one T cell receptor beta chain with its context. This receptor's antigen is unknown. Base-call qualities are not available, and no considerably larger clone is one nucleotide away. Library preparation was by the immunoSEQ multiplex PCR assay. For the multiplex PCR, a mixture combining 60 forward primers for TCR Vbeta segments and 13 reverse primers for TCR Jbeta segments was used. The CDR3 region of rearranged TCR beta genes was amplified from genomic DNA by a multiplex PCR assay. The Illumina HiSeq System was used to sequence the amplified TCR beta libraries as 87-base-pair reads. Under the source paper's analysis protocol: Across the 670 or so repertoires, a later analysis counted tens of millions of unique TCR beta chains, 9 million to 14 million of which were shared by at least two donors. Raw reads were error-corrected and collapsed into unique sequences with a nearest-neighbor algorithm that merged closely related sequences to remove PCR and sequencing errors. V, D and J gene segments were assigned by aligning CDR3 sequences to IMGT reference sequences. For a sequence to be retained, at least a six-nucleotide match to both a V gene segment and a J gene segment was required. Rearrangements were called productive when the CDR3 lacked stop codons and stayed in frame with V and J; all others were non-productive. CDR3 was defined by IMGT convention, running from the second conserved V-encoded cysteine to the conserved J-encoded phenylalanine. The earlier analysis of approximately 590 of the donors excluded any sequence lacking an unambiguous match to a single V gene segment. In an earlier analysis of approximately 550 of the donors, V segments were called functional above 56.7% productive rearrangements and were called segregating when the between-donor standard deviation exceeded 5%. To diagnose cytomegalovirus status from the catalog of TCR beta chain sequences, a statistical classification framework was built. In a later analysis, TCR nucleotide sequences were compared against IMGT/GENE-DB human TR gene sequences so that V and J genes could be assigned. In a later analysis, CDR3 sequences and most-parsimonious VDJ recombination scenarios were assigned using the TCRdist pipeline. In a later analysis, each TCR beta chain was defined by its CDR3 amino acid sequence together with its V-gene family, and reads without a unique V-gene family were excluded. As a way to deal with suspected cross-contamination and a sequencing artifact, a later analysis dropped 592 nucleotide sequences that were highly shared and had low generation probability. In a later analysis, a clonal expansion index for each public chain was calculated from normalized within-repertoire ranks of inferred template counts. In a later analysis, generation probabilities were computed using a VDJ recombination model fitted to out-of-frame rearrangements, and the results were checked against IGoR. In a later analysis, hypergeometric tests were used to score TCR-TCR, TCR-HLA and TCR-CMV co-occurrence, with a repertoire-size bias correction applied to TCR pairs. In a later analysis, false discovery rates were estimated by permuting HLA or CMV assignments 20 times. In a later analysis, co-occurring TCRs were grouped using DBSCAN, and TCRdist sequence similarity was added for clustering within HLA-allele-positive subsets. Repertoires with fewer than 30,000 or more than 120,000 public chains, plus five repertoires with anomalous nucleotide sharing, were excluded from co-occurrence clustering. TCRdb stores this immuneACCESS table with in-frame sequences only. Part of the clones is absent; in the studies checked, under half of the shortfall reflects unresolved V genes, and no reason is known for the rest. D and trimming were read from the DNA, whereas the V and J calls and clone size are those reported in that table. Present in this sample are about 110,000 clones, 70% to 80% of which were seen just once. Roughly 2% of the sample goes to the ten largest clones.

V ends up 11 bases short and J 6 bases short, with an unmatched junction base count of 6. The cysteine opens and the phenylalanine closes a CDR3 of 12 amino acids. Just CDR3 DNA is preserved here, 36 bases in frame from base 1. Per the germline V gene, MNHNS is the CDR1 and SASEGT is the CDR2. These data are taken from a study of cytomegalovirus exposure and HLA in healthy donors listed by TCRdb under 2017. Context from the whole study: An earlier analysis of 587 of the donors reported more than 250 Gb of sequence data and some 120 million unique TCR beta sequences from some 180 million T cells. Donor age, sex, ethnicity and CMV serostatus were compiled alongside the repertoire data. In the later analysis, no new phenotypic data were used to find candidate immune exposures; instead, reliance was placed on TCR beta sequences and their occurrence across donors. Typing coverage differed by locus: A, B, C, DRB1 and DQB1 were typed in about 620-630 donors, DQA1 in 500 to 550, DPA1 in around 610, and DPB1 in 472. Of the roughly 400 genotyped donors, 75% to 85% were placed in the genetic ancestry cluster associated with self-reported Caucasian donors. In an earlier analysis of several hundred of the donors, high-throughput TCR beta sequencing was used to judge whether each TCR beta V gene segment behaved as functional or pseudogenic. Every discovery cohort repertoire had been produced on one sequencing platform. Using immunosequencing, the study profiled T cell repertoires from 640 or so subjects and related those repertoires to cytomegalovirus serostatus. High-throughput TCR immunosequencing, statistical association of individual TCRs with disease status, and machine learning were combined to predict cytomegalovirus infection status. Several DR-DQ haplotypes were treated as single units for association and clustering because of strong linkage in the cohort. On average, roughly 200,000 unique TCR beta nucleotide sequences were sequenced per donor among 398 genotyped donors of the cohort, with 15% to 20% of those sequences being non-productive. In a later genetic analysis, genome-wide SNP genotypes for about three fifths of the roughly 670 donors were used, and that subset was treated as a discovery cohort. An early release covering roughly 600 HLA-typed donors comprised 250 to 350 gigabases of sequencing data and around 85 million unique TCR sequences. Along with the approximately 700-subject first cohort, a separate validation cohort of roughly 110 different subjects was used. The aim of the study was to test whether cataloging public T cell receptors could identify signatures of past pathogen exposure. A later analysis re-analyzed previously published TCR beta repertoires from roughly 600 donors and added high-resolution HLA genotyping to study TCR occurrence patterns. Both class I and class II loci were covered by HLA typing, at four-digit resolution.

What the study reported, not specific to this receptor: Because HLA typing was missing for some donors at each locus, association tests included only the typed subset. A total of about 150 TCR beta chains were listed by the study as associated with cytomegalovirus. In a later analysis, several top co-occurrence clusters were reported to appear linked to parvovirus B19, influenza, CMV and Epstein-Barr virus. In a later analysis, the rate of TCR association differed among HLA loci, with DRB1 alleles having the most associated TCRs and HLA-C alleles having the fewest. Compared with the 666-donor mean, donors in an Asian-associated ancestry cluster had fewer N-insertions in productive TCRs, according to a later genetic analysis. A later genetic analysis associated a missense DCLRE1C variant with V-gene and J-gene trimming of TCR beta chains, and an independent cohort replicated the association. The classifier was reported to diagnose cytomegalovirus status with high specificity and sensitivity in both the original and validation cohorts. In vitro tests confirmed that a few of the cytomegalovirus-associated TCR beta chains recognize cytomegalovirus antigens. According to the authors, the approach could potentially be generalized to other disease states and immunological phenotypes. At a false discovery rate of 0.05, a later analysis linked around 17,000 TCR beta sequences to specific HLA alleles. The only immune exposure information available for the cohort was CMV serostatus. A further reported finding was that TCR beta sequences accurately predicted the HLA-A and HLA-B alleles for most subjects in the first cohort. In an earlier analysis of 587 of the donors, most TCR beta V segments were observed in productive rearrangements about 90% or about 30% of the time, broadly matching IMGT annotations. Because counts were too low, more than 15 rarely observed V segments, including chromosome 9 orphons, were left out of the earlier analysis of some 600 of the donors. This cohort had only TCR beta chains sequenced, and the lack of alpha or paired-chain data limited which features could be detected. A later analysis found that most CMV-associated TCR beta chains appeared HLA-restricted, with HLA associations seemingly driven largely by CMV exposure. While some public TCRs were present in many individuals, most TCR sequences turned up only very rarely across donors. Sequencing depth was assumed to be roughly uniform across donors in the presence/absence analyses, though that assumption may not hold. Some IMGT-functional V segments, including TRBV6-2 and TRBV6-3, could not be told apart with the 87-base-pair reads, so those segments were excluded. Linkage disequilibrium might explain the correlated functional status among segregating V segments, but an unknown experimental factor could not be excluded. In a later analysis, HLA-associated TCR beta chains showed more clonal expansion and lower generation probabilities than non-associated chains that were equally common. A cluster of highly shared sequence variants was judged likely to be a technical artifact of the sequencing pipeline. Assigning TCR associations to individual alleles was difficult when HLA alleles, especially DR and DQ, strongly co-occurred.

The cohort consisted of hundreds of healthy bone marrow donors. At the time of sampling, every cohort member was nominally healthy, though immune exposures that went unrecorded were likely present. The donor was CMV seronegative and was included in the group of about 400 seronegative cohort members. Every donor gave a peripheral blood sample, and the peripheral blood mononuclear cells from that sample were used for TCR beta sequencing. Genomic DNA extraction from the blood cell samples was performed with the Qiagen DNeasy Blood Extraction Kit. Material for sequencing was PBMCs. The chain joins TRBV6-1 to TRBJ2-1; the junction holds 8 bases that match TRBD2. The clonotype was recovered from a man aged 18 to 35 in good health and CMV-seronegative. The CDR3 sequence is CAARAGVNEQFF. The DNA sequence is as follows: TGTGCCGCAAGAGCGGGGGTCAATGAGCAGTTCTTC.